This record covers a single T cell receptor (beta chain). Its binding antigen is unknown. Within one base of it there is no much larger clone, and no base qualities were kept. Within the sample, other DNA sequences also encode this same CDR3. Genomic DNA was extracted from sorted cells for sequencing of the TCRbeta CDR3 region. TCRbeta CDR3 regions were sequenced using the immunoSEQ Assay. This is the immuneACCESS table as TCRdb keeps it, with only in-frame sequences that have V and J called. A part of the clones is gone; compared with another copy, unresolved V genes explain less than half, and the rest is unexplained. The table for this sample lists tens of thousands of clones; approximately 88% of them were counted only once. In total, the top ten clones hold 0.7% to 0.9% of the sample. The trial excluded patients who had a history of autoimmune disease or who were on systemic immunosuppression. Peripheral blood for TCR sequencing was collected from all dose cohorts at baseline, on cycle 4 day 1, and on cycle 7 day 1. The samples were drawn from a first-in-human, open-label, multicenter phase I dose-escalation trial of ivuxolimab. Adults with locally advanced or metastatic melanoma, renal cell carcinoma, hepatocellular carcinoma or head and neck squamous cell carcinoma were enrolled in the trial. CD4+ and CD8+ T cells were sorted separately from peripheral blood before TCR sequencing.

The data were taken from a study of OX40 agonist ivuxolimab in advanced cancers. About the study as a whole: Ivuxolimab, which targeted the costimulatory receptor OX40 (CD134), was an agonistic, fully human IgG2 monoclonal antibody. In the dose-escalation cohort, more than 75% of patients were male, and the mean age was approximately 60 years, with a range of roughly 23 to 85. Intravenous ivuxolimab was administered to patients every 2 weeks at six dose levels: 0.01, 0.1, 0.3, 1.5, 3 and 10 mg/kg. Partial responses were achieved by three dose-escalation patients, of whom one had hepatocellular carcinoma and two had cutaneous melanoma. The paper describes the monotherapy dose-escalation part (N of about 50 patients) of the phase I trial of ivuxolimab. Of the 50 or so patients in dose escalation, about 19 had hepatocellular carcinoma, about 15 had melanoma, 9 had renal cell carcinoma and 9 had head and neck cancer. Peripheral TCRbeta sequencing was intended to test whether TCR sequence diversity was altered and clonal T-cell expansion was caused by ivuxolimab. Patients were allowed to have had prior anti-PD-1, anti-PD-L1 or anti-CTLA-4 therapy, and approximately 43% of the dose-escalation patients had previously received checkpoint inhibitors. The research as a whole found: Partial responders in the 0.1-3.0 mg/kg groups had among the lowest normalized peripheral clonal expansion, especially among CD8+ T cells. Low levels of normalized T-cell clonal expansion were also seen in some patients who did not respond. At doses of 0.1 to 3.0 mg/kg, clonal expansion of both CD4+ and CD8+ T cells in blood was seen between baseline and week 6. The antigen specificity of the peripheral T cells that underwent clonal expansion was not determined. After ivuxolimab, expanded clones were on average more numerous among CD8+ T cells than among CD4+ T cells.

Deletion took 4 bases off V and 4 bases off J, with a span of 11 bases between the germline ends. As encoded in the germline V gene (reference sequence), CDR1 is LNHDA while CDR2 is SQIVND. The CDR3 sequence holds 14 residues, the cysteine and phenylalanine included. Left in the record is the CDR3 DNA by itself, 42 bases read in frame from the first base. Recombination joined TRBV19 with TRBJ1-5; D gene: possibly TRBD1, on 5 matching bases. The sequence derives from an adult with an advanced solid tumor such as melanoma, head and neck, liver or kidney cancer. This sample comprised CD4+ or CD8+ T cells sorted from blood, obtained in a trial of the OX40 agonist ivuxolimab. This receptor carries the CDR3 CASSTQGNNQPQHF. The bases are TGTGCCAGTAGTACCCAGGGAAATAATCAGCCCCAGCATTTT.